This T cell receptor (beta chain) was sequenced for a study of shared T cell receptors in the human thymus. Per the germline V gene, CDR1 is SGHTS and CDR2 is YDEGEE. The CDR3 has 12 residues. The V and J ends lost 0 bases and 4 bases respectively, with 5 bases between them. Sequencing was performed with immunoSEQ multiplex PCR; in TCRdb, only in-frame clones are kept and a portion is missing. The data contain hundreds of thousands of clones, just under 95% of them singletons. This sequence joins TRBV5-8 and TRBJ2-7; D is unclear. The specimen was thymocytes. This clonotype originated in a human donor. CDR3 in DNA: TGTGCCAGCAGCTTGGTACCTTACGAGCAGTACTTC. This gives the protein CASSLVPYEQYF.